Listed here is a single T cell receptor (beta chain). Its antigen is not yet known. Base-call qualities are not available, and no considerably larger clone is one nucleotide away. Trimming accounts for 6 bases at V and 1 base at J, while the number of junction bases matched to no gene is 4. From its cysteine to its phenylalanine, the CDR3 spans 15 amino acids. CDR3 DNA is the only sequence kept; it has 45 bases, read in frame from the first base. This entry comes from a study of vaccination and CD4 T cells after COVID-19 (dated by TCRdb to between 2021 and 2024). About the full investigation: SARS-CoV-2 positivity had been established in the convalescent patients by nasal swab PCR, and mild disease was recorded in several of these patients and severe disease in one. Culture stimuli were overlapping spike peptide pools from SARS-CoV-2 and from the common cold coronaviruses HCoV-NL63, HCoV-OC43 and HCoV-229E. Each participant got two doses of either the Pfizer-BioNTech BNT162b2 vaccine (n=8) or the Moderna mRNA-1273 vaccine (n=2). Post-COVID blood samples were collected from convalescent patients a median of around 96 days after diagnosis, with a range of roughly 35 to 170 days. The spike-specific CD4+ TCR repertoire was compared before and after mRNA vaccination in over nine COVID-19 convalescent patients and a few infection-naive healthy vaccine recipients. The convalescent cohort included six males and four females, with two Hispanic individuals, seven Caucasians, two Asians and one multiracial person. Post-vaccine blood samples were taken a median of 72 days after the second vaccine dose, with a range of roughly 13 to 250 days. Control cultures received a CEFX viral epitope pool as the positive control, an HIV-1 Nef peptide pool as the negative control, or no peptide. Findings and caveats that apply to the study as a whole: The median count of SARS-CoV-2-reactive clonotypes went up from 20 to 25 after infection to about 40 after vaccination, although the change was not significant. Among convalescent patients, a median roughly 90% of the SARS-CoV-2-reactive clones seen after vaccination appeared only after vaccination, which suggests priming specific to the vaccine. Of the vaccine-specific clones found in convalescent patients, nearly all (304 of 307) were mono-reactive for SARS-CoV-2 spike instead of being cross-reactive with common cold coronaviruses. The number of convalescent patients in the study was relatively small, and the study did not examine early timepoints following natural infection.

Libraries were prepared through PCR. DNA from cultured CD4+ T cells underwent TCR sequencing with the Oncomine TCR Beta short-read assay at the Johns Hopkins FTIC core. The QIAamp micro DNA kit was used to extract genomic DNA from the cultured CD4+ T cells. The Oncomine TCR Beta libraries from cultured CD4+ T cells were pooled using unique dual indexes and then sequenced on an Illumina iSeq 100. On the study's bioinformatics: Non-productive sequences were removed, and CDR3s not starting with C, not ending with F or W, or shorter than 7 amino acids were discarded. The MANAFEST web application identified antigen-specific clonotypes by comparing peptide-stimulated wells against reference wells and other culture wells. To be called positive, a clone needed an FDR below 0.05, an odds ratio above 5, and a productive frequency above 0.1% in at least two of three replicate wells. A clonotype counted as cross-reactive if it showed significant expansion both in the SARS-CoV-2 spike wells and in at least one common cold coronavirus spike condition. Levenshtein distances (stringdist) and unrooted phylogenetic trees (ape) in R version 3.6.1 were used to assess CDR3 homology. TCRdb reprocessing: public reads trimmed at Q25 with fastp, clones called with MiXCR, in-frame beta chains kept. Every entry covers one CDR3 protein and lists the most common genes and DNA from its rows. Here the V and J calls rest on TCRdb's processing, not on the authors' analysis. For this sample there are under 20,000 distinct CDR3 sequences; over 60% appear just once. The top ten constitute 7.6% of the sample.

Reading the label with the study, this specimen's treatment or condition is: roughly 10-day PBMC culture with coronavirus spike peptide pools or control peptides (ViraFEST assay). The study used the ViraFEST assay, which expanded antigen-specific T cells with peptide pools and then identified expanded clonotypes by TCR sequencing. The convalescent patients' positive SARS-CoV-2 PCR tests were from March to December 2020, which was before the Alpha, Beta and Delta variants emerged in the United States. Each well held 2 million to 2.5 million PBMCs cultured with 10 ug/ml peptide pools in IMDM containing around 5% human AB serum and 8 to 10 IU/ml IL-2. On days 3 and 7, half of the culture medium was replaced with fresh IL-2-containing medium. After 9 to 11 days of culture, CD4+ T cells were isolated by negative selection with the EasySep CD4+ T cell isolation kit. Ficoll-Paque Plus gradient centrifugation was used to isolate PBMCs from whole blood, and the isolated PBMCs were then either used fresh or cryopreserved at -140C. Each culture condition was generally run in triplicate wells.

The sequence came from a human donor who had recovered from COVID-19. In this chain, TRBV12-3 or TRBV12-4 is recombined with TRBJ2-4; 9 bases in between match TRBD1. The specimen sequenced was CD4+ T cells from blood, cultured in vitro. The base sequence is TGTGCCAGCAGCTTACAGGGGGCGGCCAAAAACATTCAGTACTTC. This gives the protein CASSLQGAAKNIQYF.